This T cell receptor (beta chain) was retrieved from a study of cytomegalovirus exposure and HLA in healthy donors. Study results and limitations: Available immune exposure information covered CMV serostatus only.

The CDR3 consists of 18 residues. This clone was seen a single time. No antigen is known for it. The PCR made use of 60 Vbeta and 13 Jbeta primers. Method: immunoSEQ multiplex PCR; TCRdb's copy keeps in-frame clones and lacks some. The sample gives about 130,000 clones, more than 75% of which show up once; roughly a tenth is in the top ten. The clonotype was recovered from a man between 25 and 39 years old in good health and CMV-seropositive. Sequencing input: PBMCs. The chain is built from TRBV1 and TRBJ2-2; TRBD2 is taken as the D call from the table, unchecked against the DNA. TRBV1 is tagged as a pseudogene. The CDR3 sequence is CTSSPRGSGRGNTGELFF. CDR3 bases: TGCACCAGCAGCCCCCGGGGTAGCGGGAGAGGGAACACCGGGGAGCTGTTTTTT.